The TCR beta chain under discussion was sequenced for a study of cytomegalovirus exposure and HLA in healthy donors. The PCR was carried out with 60 Vbeta primers and 13 Jbeta primers. Measured with immunoSEQ multiplex PCR; TCRdb has only the in-frame clones, and not every one. The repertoire consists of some 70,000 clones, with about 80% occurring once and the leading ten covering 7% to 8%. Germline loops: CDR1 LNHDA, CDR2 SQIVND (reference sequence). The junction had 8 bases not matched to a gene; V was cut back by 6 bases and J by 4 bases. The length of the CDR3 is 14 residues. The chain uses TRBV19 and TRBJ1-2; 7 bases match TRBD1. Sequencing was performed on PBMCs. The TCR originated in a man aged 18-30 years in good health and CMV-seropositive. The CDR3 is CASSLTGIFYGYTF. The CDR3 DNA reads TGTGCCAGTAGCCTGACAGGGATCTTCTATGGCTACACCTTC.